This T cell receptor (beta chain) emerged from a study of immune evolution from preneoplasia to lung adenocarcinoma. General study findings and limits: Top clone frequencies peaked in normal lung, apparently declining through invasive adenocarcinoma. Normal lung had highest clonality; later lesions appeared denser, more diverse.

Sequenced by immunoSEQ multiplex PCR; TCRdb stores in-frame clones only, minus some. The data show a few thousand clones, about 70% seen once. In the case of this clone: No antigen is known for it.

Germline V gene data show CDR1 as LNHDA and CDR2 as SQIVND (reference sequence). The CDR3 extends over 15 amino acids. V was shortened by 3 bases and J by 5 bases, with 16 bases between the two germline ends. The source is a person aged 60-79 years with lung adenocarcinoma. The source material was FFPE lung adenocarcinoma in situ tissue. The V and J genes are TRBV19 and TRBJ1-2; maybe TRBD1 (5 bases). The CDR3 nucleotides read TGTGCCAGTAGTATCGGGCGCGGGGGTAGGTATGGCTACACCTTC. It codes for CASSIGRGGRYGYTF.